This passage covers 9 T cell receptor beta chains from one sample sequenced in a study of CD8+CD57+ T cells in acquired aplastic anemia. CDR3 and TCR beta VDJ profiling relied on a genomic DNA template. Each CDR3 protein is one row after TCRdb ran MiXCR on the reads. The table shows some 210,000 distinct CDR3 sequences, with roughly 57% occurring only once. What was sequenced was sorted CD4+, CD8+, or CD8+CD57+ T cells (not recorded which) from PBMCs. These receptors all stem from a human donor in good health.

At least ten counts were recorded for this clonotype. The V gene is TRBV9, the J gene TRBJ2-7; tentative D call: TRBD2 (7 bases). Germline CDR1 SGDLS, CDR2 YYNGEE. The CDR3 is made up of 14 amino acids. Trimming cost V 4 bases and J 5 bases, with 16 bases left between them. The CDR3 DNA reads TGTGCCAGCAGCCCCCTGAGCGGGGACAACGAGCAGTACTTC. Translated: CASSPLSGDNEQYF.

V is TRBV9 and J is TRBJ2-5; D is uncertain. There are 11 residues in the CDR3. CDR1 and CDR2 from the germline V gene are SGDLS and YYNGEE. The V end was cut by 7 bases, the J end by 0 bases, with 4 bases between. CDR3 in DNA: TGTGCCAGCGGGGACCAAGAGACCCAGTACTTC. Translated: CASGDQETQYF. Full variable domain (remainder filled in from reference TRBV9 and TRBJ2-5): DSGVTQTPKHLITATGQRVTLRCSPRSGDLSVYWYQQSLDQGLQFLIQYYNGEERAKGNILERFSAQQFPDLHSELNLSSLELGDSALYFCASGDQETQYFGPGTRLLVL.

This clonotype was counted ten times or more. The genes are TRBV7-9 and TRBJ2-7; 9 positions agree with TRBD1. This CDR3 has 16 amino acids. After removal of 3 bases from V and 3 bases from J, the junction contained 9 bases not matched to a gene. Looked up from germline, CDR1 is SEHNR and CDR2 is FQNEAQ (reference sequence). In DNA form, the CDR3 reads TGTGCCAGCAGCTTTGCCGGGACAGGGAAGTACTACGAGCAGTACTTC. Translated, it gives CASSFAGTGKYYEQYF.

This clonotype was found a few times. The chain carries TRBV5-8 and TRBJ1-2; 9 nucleotides agree with TRBD1. Per germline, CDR1 SGHTS and CDR2 YDEGEE. The ends lost 4 bases at V and 8 bases at J; junction bases unmatched: 9. The length of the CDR3 is 14 residues. In nucleotides, the CDR3 is TGTGCCAGCAGCCCTTCCGGGACAGGGAGCGGCTACACCTTC. It is translated as CASSPSGTGSGYTF. Together with reference TRBV5-8 and TRBJ1-2, the CDR3 gives the full variable domain: EAGVTQSPTHLIKTRGQQATLRCSPISGHTSVYWYQQALGLGLQFLLWYDEGEERNRGNFPPRFSGRQFPNYSSELNVNALELEDSALYLCASSPSGTGSGYTFGSGTRLTVV.

The chain employs TRBV20-1 and TRBJ1-2, with 7 bases fitting TRBD1. The CDR3 totals 14 residues. Per the germline V gene, CDR1 is DFQATT and CDR2 is SNEGSKA (reference sequence). Trimming removed 7 bases from V and 2 bases from J; junction bases left unmatched: 10. CDR3 bases: TGCAGTGTGATAAGACAGGGTCGCAACTATGGCTACACCTTC. Protein sequence: CSVIRQGRNYGYTF.

This clonotype occurred a few times. The V and J genes are TRBV29-1 and TRBJ1-4, with no clear D. Germline loops: CDR1 SQVTM, CDR2 ANQGSEA. Trimming removed 6 bases from V and 8 bases from J, with 13 bases in between. The CDR3 length is 12 residues. CDR3: CSVDGQEEKLFF. The CDR3, as DNA: TGCAGCGTCGACGGGCAGGAAGAAAAACTGTTTTTT.

This clonotype turned up a few times. The V gene is TRBV7-8, the J gene TRBJ2-7; the D is unclear. V was pared by 5 bases and J by 3 bases, with 11 bases between. CDR3 length equals 13 residues. Germline V gene lookup returns CDR1 SGHVS and CDR2 FQNEAQ. The DNA for the CDR3 is TGTGCCAGCAGCCCACCGACATACTACGAGCAGTACTTC. Translation: CASSPPTYYEQYF.

The chain uses TRBV12-3 or TRBV12-4 and TRBJ2-1; D gene ambiguous. V lost 3 bases and J 0 bases, leaving 9 bases between the germline ends. This CDR3 comprises 15 residues. This chain's CDR3 is CASSLNHFSYNEQFF. The DNA for the CDR3 is TGTGCCAGCAGTTTGAATCACTTCTCCTACAATGAGCAGTTCTTC.

The chain uses TRBV7-2 and TRBJ1-1; possibly TRBD1 for D (5 bases). CDR3 length: 14 residues. Germline V gene data show CDR1 as SGHTA and CDR2 as FQGNSA. Trimming took 1 base from V and 1 from J, leaving 7 bases between them. The CDR3 DNA follows: TGTGCCAGCAGCTTAGTGGGGCAGAACACTGAAGCTTTCTTT. This codes for CASSLVGQNTEAFF.